Reported below is one T cell receptor beta chain. The sample is drawn from a study of blood T cell repertoires in COVID-19. Across the whole study: Collection of acute and convalescent COVID-19 samples took place in the United States, Italy and Spain. T cells, B-cell-depleted T cells, or PBMCs supplied cDNA or gDNA.

Participants were placed into cohorts based on the clinical history they reported. In the study's own analysis: How many nucleated cells were present was estimated from reference gene primer amplification. Profiling relied on immunoSEQ multiplex PCR, and the TCRdb table lists in-frame clones only, not all of them. V, J and clone size derive from that table, while D and trimming were established from the DNA sequence. This table has about 300,000 clones, around 90% appearing once. This clonotype originated in a woman aged 40 to 50 who had recovered from COVID-19. The sample comprised PBMCs or T cells enriched from blood (not recorded which).

The CDR3 DNA reads as TGCGCCAGCAGCCGGTTAGGGGGCGGGGAAAAACTGTTTTTT. Amino acids: CASSRLGGGEKLFF. The chain joins TRBV5-1 to TRBJ1-4, with 7 positions matching TRBD1. The CDR3 contains 14 residues. V lost 4 bases, J lost 8 bases, and 8 bases stayed unmatched. Per germline, CDR1 SGHRS and CDR2 YFSETQ.